The entry that follows covers one TCR beta chain sequence. Its antigen is unknown. The data are from a study of blood T cells in healthy people across ages. General study findings and limits: Unsorted PBMCs prevented conclusive naive versus antigen-experienced comparison. Diversity was higher, and naive CD4+ cells more numerous, in long-lived donors than in aged donors.

Combining a sample-barcoded 5' primer with a J-beta primer mix, a second PCR ran for about 7 to 12 cycles. TCRdb re-called the 5' RACE reads with MiXCR, one entry per CDR3 protein. The sample shows some 920,000 distinct CDR3 sequences, about 51% of them seen only once. J was trimmed by 10 bases and V by 11 bases; bases with no gene match: 16. The CDR3 runs 14 residues. Germline lookup yields CDR1 LGHDT and CDR2 YNNKEL (reference sequence). There were at least 5.5 micrograms of total RNA extracted from every sample. The chain links TRBV3-1 to TRBJ2-1; 8 nucleotides line up with TRBD2. Sequences were obtained from blood. The TCR originated in a woman aged 55-69 years in good health. This chain's CDR3 is CADSQDGLAREQFF. As DNA, the CDR3 is TGTGCCGACAGCCAAGACGGACTAGCCAGAGAGCAGTTCTTC.